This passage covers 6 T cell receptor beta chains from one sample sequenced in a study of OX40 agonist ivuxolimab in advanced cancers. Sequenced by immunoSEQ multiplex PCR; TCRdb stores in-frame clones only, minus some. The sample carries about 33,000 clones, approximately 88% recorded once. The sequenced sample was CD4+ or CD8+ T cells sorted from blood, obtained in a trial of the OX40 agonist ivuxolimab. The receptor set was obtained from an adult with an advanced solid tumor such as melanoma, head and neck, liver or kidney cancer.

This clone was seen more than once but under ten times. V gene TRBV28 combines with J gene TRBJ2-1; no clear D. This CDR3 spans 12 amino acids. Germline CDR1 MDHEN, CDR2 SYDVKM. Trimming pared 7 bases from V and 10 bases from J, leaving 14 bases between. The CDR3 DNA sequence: TGTGCCAGCAAGTGGGGTTCAAGGGAGCAGTTCTTC. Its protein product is CASKWGSREQFF.

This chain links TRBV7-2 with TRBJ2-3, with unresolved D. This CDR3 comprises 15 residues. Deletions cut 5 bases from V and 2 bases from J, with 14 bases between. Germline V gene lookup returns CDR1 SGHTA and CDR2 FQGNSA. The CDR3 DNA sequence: TGTGCCAGCAGCCAGCGCAATGATTACACAGATACGCAGTATTTT. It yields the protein CASSQRNDYTDTQYF.

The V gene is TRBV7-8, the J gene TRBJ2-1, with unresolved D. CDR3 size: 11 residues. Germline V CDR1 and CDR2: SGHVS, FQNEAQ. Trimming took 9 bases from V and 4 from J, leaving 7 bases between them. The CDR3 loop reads CASSNYNEQFF. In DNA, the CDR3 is TGTGCCAGTTCCAATTACAATGAGCAGTTCTTC.

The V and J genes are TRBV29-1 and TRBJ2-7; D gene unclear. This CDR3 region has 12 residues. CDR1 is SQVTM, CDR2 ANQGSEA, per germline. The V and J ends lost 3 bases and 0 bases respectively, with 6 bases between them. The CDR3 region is CSVEDGSYEQYF. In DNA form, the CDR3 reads TGCAGCGTTGAGGACGGCTCCTACGAGCAGTACTTC.

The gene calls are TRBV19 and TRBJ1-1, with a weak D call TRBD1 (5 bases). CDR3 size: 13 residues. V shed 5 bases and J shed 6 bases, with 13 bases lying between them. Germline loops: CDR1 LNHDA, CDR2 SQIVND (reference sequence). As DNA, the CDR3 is TGTGCCAGTAGTTCCAGGGCGGGACCTGAAGCTTTCTTT. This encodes CASSSRAGPEAFF. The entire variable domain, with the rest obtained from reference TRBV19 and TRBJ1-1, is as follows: DGGITQSPKYLFRKEGQNVTLSCEQNLNHDAMYWYRQDPGQGLRLIYYSQIVNDFQKGDIAEGYSVSREKKESFPLTVTSAQKNPTAFYLCASSSRAGPEAFFGQGTRLTVV.

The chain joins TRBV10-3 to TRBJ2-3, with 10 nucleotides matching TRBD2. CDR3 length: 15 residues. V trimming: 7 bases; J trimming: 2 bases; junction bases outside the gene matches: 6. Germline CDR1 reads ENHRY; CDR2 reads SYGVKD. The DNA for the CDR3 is TGTGCCATCACCCGTAGCGGGGGGATCACAGATACGCAGTATTTT. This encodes CAITRSGGITDTQYF.